The 19 T cell receptor beta chains presented below share a single source sample, sequenced in a study of T cells after yellow fever vaccination. TCRdb redid the calling of the 5' RACE reads with MiXCR, one entry per CDR3 protein. Of 100,000 to 150,000 distinct CDR3 sequences listed, under 8.5% were seen once; the top ten hold roughly 2.6%. Material: CD4+ T cells sorted from PBMCs, obtained roughly 10 days after the first yellow fever vaccination. All receptors come from a man younger than 30 who received the YFV17D yellow fever vaccine.

This clonotype was seen a few times. At one end, the junction sequence differs from germline, possibly due to a read error. This rearrangement joins TRBV7-9 to TRBJ1-5; 7 bases are a match to TRBD1. Germline V gene data show CDR1 as SEHNR and CDR2 as FQNEAQ (reference sequence). The CDR3 is made up of 14 amino acids. The CDR3 nucleotides read TGTGCCAGCACCTTAGGGACAGCCACGGGGCCCCAGCATTTT. Its protein product is CASTLGTATGPQHF.

This clonotype was found many times. The V and J genes are TRBV9 and TRBJ2-3, with D uncertain. The V gene lost 0 bases and the J gene lost 4 bases, with 3 bases spanning the gap. This CDR3 has 12 amino acids. Germline loops: CDR1 SGDLS, CDR2 YYNGEE. In nucleotides, the CDR3 is TGTGCCAGCAGCGTAGTACCAGATACGCAGTATTTT. It yields the protein CASSVVPDTQYF.

Ten or more counts support this clonotype. The rearrangement joins TRBV4-1 to TRBJ1-1; 7 nucleotides line up with TRBD1. J gave up 10 bases and V 1 base, and 9 bases lay outside the gene matches. Germline lookup yields CDR1 MGHRA and CDR2 YSYEKL. There are 14 residues in the CDR3. CDR3 coding DNA: TGCGCCAGCAGCCAAGCGGGGAGGGGGCTCCTAGCTTTCTTT. It specifies CASSQAGRGLLAFF.

The gene calls are TRBV5-1 and TRBJ2-5; 11 nucleotides agree with TRBD2. Germline V CDR1 and CDR2: SGHRS, YFSETQ. After removal of 3 bases from V and 1 base from J, the junction contained 5 bases not matched to a gene. The length of the CDR3 is 16 residues. As DNA, the CDR3 is TGCGCCAGCAGCTACCGACTAGCGGGGAGCCAAGAGACCCAGTACTTC. This gives the protein CASSYRLAGSQETQYF.

The chain carries TRBV19 and TRBJ2-3; a possible D gene is TRBD2 (6 bases). Germline V gene data show CDR1 as LNHDA and CDR2 as SQIVND (reference sequence). The ends were cut back, 7 bases at V and 4 bases at J, with 15 bases in the middle. CDR3 length: 14 residues. The CDR3 DNA sequence: TGTGCCAGTATGGTGGAGGGCCCGTCAGATACGCAGTATTTT. Amino acids: CASMVEGPSDTQYF.

Regarding this clonotype: A much larger clonotype is one base distant, so this may be a read error. V and J are TRBV7-9 and TRBJ2-3; D remains ambiguous. Per germline, CDR1 SEHNR and CDR2 FQNEAQ (reference sequence). V dropped 4 bases and J dropped 1 base, with 15 bases sitting between them. The CDR3 is 16 amino acids. The DNA for the CDR3 is TGTGCCAGCAGCTCCTACCCGGCCCCCGGCACAGATACGCAGTATTTT. It translates to CASSSYPAPGTDTQYF.

This clonotype was recorded at least ten times. The rearrangement links TRBV6-2 or TRBV6-3 to TRBJ2-5, with 7 bases identical to TRBD2. This CDR3 comprises 15 residues. Germline loops: CDR1 MNHEY, CDR2 SVGEGT. V was clipped by 6 bases and J by 6 bases; unmatched bases: 13. CDR3 in amino acids: CASSPSLSGVQTQYF. DNA of the CDR3: TGTGCCAGCAGCCCCTCCCTGAGCGGGGTTCAGACCCAGTACTTC.

This clonotype has at least ten counts. This CDR3 is CASSSPGDVYGYTF. CDR3 bases: TGCGCCAGCAGCTCACCCGGGGACGTCTATGGCTACACCTTC. The rearrangement uses TRBV5-1 and TRBJ1-2; maybe TRBD1 (5 bases). The V end lost 3 bases, the J end lost 4 bases, and 13 bases lay between the germline ends. The V gene's germline CDR1 is SGHRS and CDR2 YFSETQ. The CDR3 is 14 amino acids.

This clonotype was recorded at least ten times. The J gene is TRBJ2-1, the V gene TRBV5-1; D may match TRBD1 or TRBD2 (5 bases each). This CDR3 contains 13 residues. The germline V gene has CDR1 SGHRS and CDR2 YFSETQ. Trimming shortened V by 1 base and J by 9 bases, and 11 bases separated the two germline ends. DNA for the CDR3: TGCGCCAGCAGCTTGTCCCAGGGACCTGAGCAGTTCTTC. Protein product: CASSLSQGPEQFF.

This clonotype appeared a few times. This rearrangement joins TRBV20-1 to TRBJ2-7; D is perhaps TRBD1 (6 bases). Looked up from germline, CDR1 is DFQATT and CDR2 is SNEGSKA (reference sequence). The CDR3 covers 11 residues. V lost 2 bases to trimming and J lost 5 bases, with 7 bases between them. The CDR3 is CSARQGNEQYV. The CDR3 DNA follows: TGCAGTGCTAGACAGGGGAACGAGCAGTACGTC.

The chain has TRBV7-9 and TRBJ2-3, with 9 bases aligning to TRBD2. Germline V CDR1 and CDR2: SEHNR, FQNEAQ (reference sequence). CDR3 length: 20 residues. Trimming at V came to 1 base and at J to 0 bases, leaving 14 bases not matched to a gene. The CDR3 protein is CASSLGLVRLAGRSTDTQYF. As DNA, the CDR3 is TGTGCCAGCAGCTTAGGGCTTGTACGGCTAGCGGGGAGAAGCACAGATACGCAGTATTTT.

In this sample, this clonotype turned up many times. This rearrangement joins TRBV11-2 to TRBJ1-6, with TRBD1 as a possible D gene (5 bases). V lost 5 bases and J lost 7, with 12 bases in between. CDR3 length equals 14 residues. CDR1 and CDR2 from the germline V gene are SGHAT and FQNNGV. In DNA form, the CDR3 reads TGTGCCAGCAGCCTCGGGGGGATGAATTCACCCCTCCACTTT. As protein: CASSLGGMNSPLHF.

This clonotype occurred many times. The rearrangement joins TRBV7-2 to TRBJ1-5, with a weak D call TRBD1 (5 bases). From germline, CDR1 is SGHTA and CDR2 FQGNSA. V dropped 5 bases and J dropped 0 bases, with 8 bases sitting between them. This CDR3 is 14 amino acids long. CDR3 bases: TGTGCCAGCAGCCCCGGGGCTAGCAATCAGCCCCAGCATTTT. Its protein product is CASSPGASNQPQHF.

This clonotype was seen at least ten times. The chain has TRBV5-1 and TRBJ1-1; D is uncertain. CDR1 and CDR2 from the germline V gene are SGHRS and YFSETQ. The CDR3 contains 13 residues. Between the trimmed V and J ends, which lost 0 bases and 3 bases, there was a span of 6 bases. CDR3 loop: CASSLGLDTEAFF. The CDR3 DNA reads as TGCGCCAGCAGCTTGGGGCTGGACACTGAAGCTTTCTTT.

V and J are TRBV20-1 and TRBJ2-6; 10 bases agree with TRBD1. The germline gives CDR1 DFQATT, CDR2 SNEGSKA (reference sequence). This CDR3 region has 15 residues. V lost 2 bases and J lost 4; bases outside the gene matches: 2. CDR3 sequence (DNA): TGCAGTGCTAGATGGGACAGGGGAGGGGCCAACGTCCTGACTTTC. This gives the protein CSARWDRGGANVLTF.

This clonotype was detected ten times or more. The chain uses TRBV5-1 and TRBJ2-1; 9 bases align to TRBD2. Germline loops: CDR1 SGHRS, CDR2 YFSETQ. The CDR3 runs 16 residues. The J segment lost 8 bases and the V segment lost 1 base, leaving 10 bases of the junction unmatched. This chain's CDR3 is CASSLTRAGGPYEQFF. The DNA of the CDR3 is TGCGCCAGCAGCTTGACGCGGGCGGGGGGGCCATATGAGCAGTTCTTC.

This clonotype was observed at least ten times. The chain's CDR3 is CASSQGVWGNTIYF. For the CDR3, the DNA is TGTGCCAGTAGTCAAGGGGTCTGGGGAAACACCATATATTTT. The chain has TRBV19 and TRBJ1-3, with TRBD1 as a possible D gene (5 bases). Between the trimmed V and J ends, which lost 5 bases and 4 bases, there was a span of 12 bases. Per germline, CDR1 LNHDA and CDR2 SQIVND (reference sequence). This CDR3 comprises 14 residues.

This clonotype occurred a few times. The CDR3 sequence is CASSLRGHWDTEAFF. The CDR3 nucleotides read TGTGCCAGCAGCTTAAGGGGGCATTGGGACACTGAAGCTTTCTTT. The chain has TRBV7-2 and TRBJ1-1; TRBD1 matches 7 bases. The germline CDR1 and CDR2 sequences are SGHTA and FQGNSA. The CDR3 is 15 amino acids. Trimming at V came to 2 bases and at J to 3 bases, leaving 6 bases not matched to a gene.

This clonotype was seen repeatedly, ten times or more. V is TRBV7-9 and J is TRBJ1-1; D gene ambiguous. The CDR3 consists of 11 residues. With 4 bases removed from V and 10 bases from J, the gap between germline ends came to 10 bases. Germline V lookup: CDR1 SEHNR, CDR2 FQNEAQ (reference sequence). CDR3 DNA: TGTGCCAGCAGCTCACAAGGTGGAGCTTTCTTT. It codes for CASSSQGGAFF.